Listed here is a single TCR beta chain. Its antigen is undetermined. Here immunoSEQ multiplex PCR was the method, and the copy in TCRdb shows in-frame clones only, minus some. The sample contains 950,000 to 1,100,000 clones, approximately 68% of which appear only once. Germline assignment: CDR1 LNHDA and CDR2 SQIVND (reference sequence). The CDR3 consists of 16 residues. V shed 3 bases, J shed 0 bases, and the junction held 5 bases outside the gene matches. The data were obtained in a study of shared clonotypes between healthy human individuals. Study as a whole: CD4 naive and memory got three plates each, CD8 naive two, CD8 memory one.

Study-level findings and limits: Among a few donors, roughly 5% of naive CD4 clonotypes were found in common. At large depth, rarefaction still showed sorted-subset sequencing to be incomplete.

The chain employs TRBV19 and TRBJ1-5, with 7 bases matching TRBD1. Material for sequencing was memory CD4+ T cells sorted from blood. Subset here: CD45RA-negative fraction. This TCR was sampled from a man aged 18 to 30 in good health. The CDR3: CASSIVGQTSNQPQHF. As DNA, the CDR3 is TGTGCCAGTAGTATCGTGGGACAGACTAGCAATCAGCCCCAGCATTTT.